A single sample is the source of the 6 T cell receptor beta chains below, sequenced in a study of T cell repertoires in cytomegalovirus infection. From the reads, TCRdb called clonotypes with MiXCR, one entry per CDR3 protein. The repertoire holds 250,000 or so distinct CDR3 sequences, with approximately 13% as singletons. Sequenced input: PBMCs. The receptors come from a human donor in good health (CMV status not recorded). Some clones in this sample may be carry-over from other donors' samples.

At least ten counts were recorded for this clonotype. The chain carries TRBV6-5 and TRBJ2-7; unclear D gene. Germline CDR1 is MNHEY and CDR2 is SVGAGI. The CDR3 contains 14 residues. V gave up 2 bases and J gave up 3 bases, with 11 bases separating them. CDR3 loop: CASSYQKASYEQYF. DNA of the CDR3: TGTGCCAGCAGTTACCAGAAAGCGAGCTACGAGCAGTACTTC.

This clonotype has at least ten counts. The chain is built from TRBV7-2 and TRBJ2-5; D uncertain. The V gene's germline CDR1 is SGHTA and CDR2 FQGNSA. CDR3 length: 14 amino acids. Trimming pared 2 bases from V and 2 bases from J, leaving 9 bases between. This CDR3 reads CASSLRASQETQYF. In DNA, the CDR3 is TGTGCCAGCAGCTTAAGAGCATCTCAAGAGACCCAGTACTTC. Filled out from reference TRBV7-2 and TRBJ2-5, the complete variable domain reads GAGVSQSPSNKVTEKGKDVELRCDPISGHTALYWYRQSLGQGLEFLIYFQGNSAPDKSGLPSDRFSAERTGGSVSTLTIQRTQQEDSAVYLCASSLRASQETQYFGPGTRLLVL.

The rearrangement joins TRBV6-2 or TRBV6-3 to TRBJ2-3; D is possibly TRBD2 (6 bases). This CDR3 has 15 residues. Trimming stripped 5 bases from V and 0 bases from J, with 12 bases between. Germline values: CDR1 MNHEY, CDR2 SVGEGT. The CDR3, as DNA: TGTGCCAGCAGTAATTGGGGGACTAGCACAGATACGCAGTATTTT. Its protein product is CASSNWGTSTDTQYF.

This clonotype has at least ten counts. The gene calls are TRBV7-8 and TRBJ2-7; possible D gene TRBD1, 5 bases. The CDR3 has 15 amino acids. Trimming stripped 0 bases from V and 7 bases from J, with 16 bases between. Germline CDR1 reads SGHVS; CDR2 reads FQNEAQ. CDR3 loop: CASSLAGRRAGEQYF. The CDR3 bases are TGTGCCAGCAGCTTAGCGGGGCGCAGGGCAGGGGAGCAGTACTTC. The full variable domain, in which reference TRBV7-8 and TRBJ2-7 provide the parts outside the CDR3, is GAGVSQSPRYKVAKRGQDVALRCDPISGHVSLFWYQQALGQGPEFLTYFQNEAQLDKSGLPSDRFFAERPEGSVSTLKIQRTQQEDSAVYLCASSLAGRRAGEQYFGPGTRLTVT.

This clonotype was observed at least ten times. In DNA form, the CDR3 reads TGTGCCAGCAGCTGGAGACTAGCGGGGGGGCAAGAGACCCAGTACTTC. Amino acid sequence: CASSWRLAGGQETQYF. The V and J genes are TRBV7-2 and TRBJ2-5; 14 nucleotides align to TRBD2. Germline V gives CDR1 SGHTA, CDR2 FQGNSA. The CDR3 runs 16 residues. V was pared by 4 bases and J by 2 bases, with 3 bases of the junction left unmatched.

This clonotype has a count of ten or more. The chain uses TRBV11-2 and TRBJ1-4; D ambiguous. Per germline, CDR1 SGHAT and CDR2 FQNNGV. The CDR3 has 16 residues. Between the trimmed V and J ends, which lost 0 bases and 4 bases, there was a span of 12 bases. The CDR3 DNA is TGTGCCAGCAGCTTAGATCGAACGGGTGGTAATGAAAAACTGTTTTTT. Protein sequence: CASSLDRTGGNEKLFF.